The 9 T cell receptor beta chains below all came from one sample that was sequenced in a study of T-cell reconstitution after alpha-beta-depleted transplantation in children. A TCRbeta library incorporating unique molecular identifiers was prepared. TCRdb reanalysed the PCR reads using MiXCR and keeps one entry per CDR3 protein. The sample lists about 980,000 distinct CDR3 sequences, around 30% occurring once. This sample comprised PBMCs, mostly from graft donor cells, obtained 360 days after TCRalphabeta/CD19-depleted stem cell transplant. These TCRs come from a boy under two years old who had a stem cell transplant for SCID, so the T cells may come from the graft donor.

V and J are TRBV12-3 or TRBV12-4 and TRBJ2-5; 7 bases fit TRBD2. V lost 8 bases, J lost 5 bases, and 14 bases stayed unmatched. This CDR3 comprises 15 residues. CDR3 nucleotides: TGTGCCAGCCGCTCCACTAGCGATTGGACGGAGACCCAGTACTTC. Amino acid sequence: CASRSTSDWTETQYF.

There are a few counts of this clonotype. The V and J genes are TRBV5-1 and TRBJ2-1; D is ambiguous. Germline V gene sequence: CDR1 SGHRS, CDR2 YFSETQ. There are 13 residues in the CDR3. V lost 4 bases to trimming and J lost 7 bases, with 12 bases between them. This chain's CDR3 is CASSPLPRNEQFF. CDR3 sequence (DNA): TGCGCCAGCAGCCCGTTACCGCGGAATGAGCAGTTCTTC.

V gene TRBV4-1 combines with J gene TRBJ2-5, with D possibly called TRBD1 or TRBD2 (5 bases each). V was cut by 1 base and J by 4 bases, with 10 bases left in between. Germline V gene data show CDR1 as MGHRA and CDR2 as YSYEKL. The CDR3 runs to 14 residues. CDR3 bases: TGCGCCAGCAGCCAAGGGGACCGGGGAGAGACCCAGTACTTC. It codes for CASSQGDRGETQYF.

The chain's CDR3 is CASSAGQGTKELFF. CDR3 nucleotide sequence: TGCGCCAGCAGCGCCGGACAGGGCACCAAGGAGCTGTTTTTT. The genes are TRBV4-3 and TRBJ2-2; 8 bases agree with TRBD1. The CDR3 spans 14 residues. The V and J ends lost 5 bases and 10 bases, in that order; junction bases with no gene match: 9. Germline V gene data show CDR1 as LGHNA and CDR2 as YSLEER.

The genes are TRBV12-3 or TRBV12-4 and TRBJ1-1, with D maybe TRBD1 (6 bases). The CDR3 spans 13 residues. Trimming left V 9 bases short and J 5 bases short, with 16 bases between. The CDR3 sequence is CASGGGARTEAFF. CDR3 sequence (DNA): TGTGCCAGTGGAGGGGGGGCGAGGACTGAAGCTTTCTTT.

This clonotype occurred a few times. This chain uses TRBV28 with TRBJ2-5, with 11 bases matching TRBD2. With 7 bases clipped from V and 2 bases from J, the junction kept 3 bases outside the gene matches. The CDR3 is made up of 14 amino acids. The germline CDR1 and CDR2 sequences are MDHEN and SYDVKM. For the CDR3, the DNA is TGTGCCAGCACCGTAGCGGGGGGGCAAGAGACCCAGTACTTC. Protein sequence: CASTVAGGQETQYF.

CDR3 region: CASSQARTGADYGYTF. The CDR3 nucleotides are TGCGCCAGCAGCCAGGCAAGGACAGGGGCAGACTATGGCTACACCTTC. The chain employs TRBV4-3 and TRBJ1-2, with 9 bases matching TRBD1. The J segment lost 3 bases and the V segment lost 3 bases, leaving 8 bases of the junction unmatched. The germline gives CDR1 LGHNA, CDR2 YSLEER. This CDR3 region has 16 residues.

The chain uses TRBV20-1 and TRBJ1-5, with unresolved D. Germline values: CDR1 DFQATT, CDR2 SNEGSKA (reference sequence). This CDR3 contains 15 residues. The germline V and J ends were trimmed by 0 bases and 0 bases, with 9 bases remaining between them. The CDR3 sequence is CSAREASLSNQPQHF. CDR3 DNA sequence: TGCAGTGCTAGAGAGGCCAGTCTTAGCAATCAGCCCCAGCATTTT.

This clonotype was counted only a few times. The chain uses TRBV6-2 or TRBV6-3 and TRBJ2-5; 7 bases fit TRBD1. After removal of 5 bases from V and 5 bases from J, the junction contained 11 bases not matched to a gene. CDR1 and CDR2 from the germline V gene are MNHEY and SVGEGT. This CDR3 is 15 amino acids long. CDR3 region: CASSHPRQGLETQYF. CDR3 coding DNA: TGTGCCAGCAGTCACCCCCGACAGGGTTTGGAGACCCAGTACTTC.